This entry is about one T cell receptor (beta chain). This CDR3 region has 15 residues. Losses at the gene ends were 3 bases for V and 2 bases for J; bases not matched to a gene: 6. CDR1 and CDR2 from the germline V gene are SGHDT and YYEEEE. Sequencing was performed with immunoSEQ multiplex PCR; in TCRdb, only in-frame clones are kept and a portion is missing. The sample comprises fewer than 850,000 clones, about 92% of which are singletons, and 30% to 35% rests with the top ten. The data were obtained in a study of shared clonotypes between healthy human individuals. CD8 memory combined CD45RO+ cells with CCR7-negative CD45RA+ TemRA cells.

Sequencing was performed on memory CD8+ T cells from PBMCs. Subset meaning: CD45RO+ cells pooled with CCR7-negative TemRA cells. The V gene is TRBV5-6, the J gene TRBJ2-3; 7 positions match TRBD1. The TCR was taken from a young man in good health. Some clones in this sample may be carry-over from other donors' samples. The CDR3 region has the DNA TGTGCCAGCAGCTCCGGGACAGATTACACAGATACGCAGTATTTT. Translating gives CASSSGTDYTDTQYF.